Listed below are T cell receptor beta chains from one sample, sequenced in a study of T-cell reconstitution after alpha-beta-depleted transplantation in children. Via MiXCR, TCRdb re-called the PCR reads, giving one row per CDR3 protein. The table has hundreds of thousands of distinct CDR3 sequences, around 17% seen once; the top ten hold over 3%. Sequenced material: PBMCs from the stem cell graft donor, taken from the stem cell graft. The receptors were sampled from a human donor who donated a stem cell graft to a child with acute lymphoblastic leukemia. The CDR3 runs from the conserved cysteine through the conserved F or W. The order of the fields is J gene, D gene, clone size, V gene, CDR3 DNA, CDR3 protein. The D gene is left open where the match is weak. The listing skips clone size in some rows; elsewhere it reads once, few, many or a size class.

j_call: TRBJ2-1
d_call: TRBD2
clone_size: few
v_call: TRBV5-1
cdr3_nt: TGCGCCAGCAGCTCCAGTCTAGCGGGAGGGTACAATGAGCAGTTCTTC
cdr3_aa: CASSSSLAGGYNEQFF

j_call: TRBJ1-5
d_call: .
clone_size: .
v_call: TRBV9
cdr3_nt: TGTGCCAGCAGCGTAGGAGGAGGGACGGGGCCCCAGCATTTT
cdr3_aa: CASSVGGGTGPQHF

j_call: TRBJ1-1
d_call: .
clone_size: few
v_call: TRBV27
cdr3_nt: TGTGCCAGCAGTTTATCGGATGCCAGGGGCTGGACTGAAGCTTTCTTT
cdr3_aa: CASSLSDARGWTEAFF

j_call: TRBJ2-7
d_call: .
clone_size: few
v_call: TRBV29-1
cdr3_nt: TGCAGCGTGATGACCCGGTCGGACGAGCAGTACTTC
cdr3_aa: CSVMTRSDEQYF

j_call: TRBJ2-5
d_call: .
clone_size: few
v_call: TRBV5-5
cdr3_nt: TGTGCCAGCAGCTTGGTTCCGGGTTGGCGAGAGACCCAGTACTTC
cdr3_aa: CASSLVPGWRETQYF

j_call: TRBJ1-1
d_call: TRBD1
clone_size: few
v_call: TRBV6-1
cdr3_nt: TGTGCCAGCACGGGACAGGGAAACACTGAAGCTTTCTTT
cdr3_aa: CASTGQGNTEAFF

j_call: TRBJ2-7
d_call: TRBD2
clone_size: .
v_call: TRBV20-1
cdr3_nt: TGCAGTGCTAGAGCTCCCGCTAGCGGGGCCTACTACGAGCAGTACTTC
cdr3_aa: CSARAPASGAYYEQYF

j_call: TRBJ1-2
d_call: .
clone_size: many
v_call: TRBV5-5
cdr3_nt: TGTGCCAGCAGCTTGGGTTTAGAGATCTCCTATGGCTACACCTTC
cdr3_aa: CASSLGLEISYGYTF

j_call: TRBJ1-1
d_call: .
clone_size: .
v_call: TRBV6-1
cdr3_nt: TGTGCCAGCAGTCTCTCTTCACCTTTTATGGGGGCTTTCTTT
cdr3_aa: CASSLSSPFMGAFF

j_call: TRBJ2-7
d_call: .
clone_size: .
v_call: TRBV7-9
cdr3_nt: TGTGCCAGCAGCCACCCCGACCCCGAAGAGGGCTACGAGCAGTACTTC
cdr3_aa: CASSHPDPEEGYEQYF

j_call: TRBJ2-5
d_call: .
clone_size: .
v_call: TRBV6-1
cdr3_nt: TGTGCCAGCATAGCCCACCAGCTGGGGGAGACTCAAGAGACCCAGTACTTC
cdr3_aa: CASIAHQLGETQETQYF

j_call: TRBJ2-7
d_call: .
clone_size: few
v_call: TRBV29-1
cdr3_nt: TGCAGCGTGGCCGGGGGAGAAAACTACGAGCAGTACTTC
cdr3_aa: CSVAGGENYEQYF

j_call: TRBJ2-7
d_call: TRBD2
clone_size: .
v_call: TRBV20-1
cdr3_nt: TGCAGTGCTAGAGATTCATGGAGGCCCTCTAGCGGGAGTTTATACGAGCAGTACTTC
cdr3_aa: CSARDSWRPSSGSLYEQYF

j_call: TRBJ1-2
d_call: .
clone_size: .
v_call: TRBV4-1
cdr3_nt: TGCGCCAGCAGCCAATTCGTGACAGAGGTGGGCTACACCTTC
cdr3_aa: CASSQFVTEVGYTF

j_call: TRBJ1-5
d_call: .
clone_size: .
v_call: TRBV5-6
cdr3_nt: TGTGCCAGCGGGGGATGGCGGCGAGGCAATCAGCCCCAGCATTTC
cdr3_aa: CASGGWRRGNQPQHF

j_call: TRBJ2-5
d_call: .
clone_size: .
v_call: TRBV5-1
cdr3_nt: TGCGCCAGCAGCTTAATTCCCCCTCGAGGAGTGGAGACCCAGTACTTC
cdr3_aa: CASSLIPPRGVETQYF

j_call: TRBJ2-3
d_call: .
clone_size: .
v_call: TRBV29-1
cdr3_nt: TGCAGCGTTGATGGCGATCCTTACACAGATACGCAGTATTTT
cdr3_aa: CSVDGDPYTDTQYF

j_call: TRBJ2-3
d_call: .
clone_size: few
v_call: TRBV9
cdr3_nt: TGTGCCAGCAGCGTGACTCACGATAGCACAGATACGCAGTATTTT
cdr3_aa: CASSVTHDSTDTQYF

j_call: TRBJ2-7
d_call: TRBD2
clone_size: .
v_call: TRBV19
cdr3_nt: TGTGCCAGTAGGAGTTTAGCGGGAGAATATGGCGAGCAGTACTTC
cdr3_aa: CASRSLAGEYGEQYF

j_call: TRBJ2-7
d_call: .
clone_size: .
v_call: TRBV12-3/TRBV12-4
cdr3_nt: TGTGCCAGCAGTTTCGCAGGGCGCTCCTACGAGCAGTACTTC
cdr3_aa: CASSFAGRSYEQYF

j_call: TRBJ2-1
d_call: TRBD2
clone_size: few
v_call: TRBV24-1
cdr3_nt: TGTGCCACCAGCGGACTAGCGGCCCCAGTAGCGACCTACAATGAGCAGTTCTTC
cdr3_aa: CATSGLAAPVATYNEQFF

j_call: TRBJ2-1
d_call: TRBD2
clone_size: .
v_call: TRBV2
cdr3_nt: TGTGCCAGCAGGGCTACTAGCGGGAGGAAGGATGAGCAGTTCTTC
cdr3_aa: CASRATSGRKDEQFF

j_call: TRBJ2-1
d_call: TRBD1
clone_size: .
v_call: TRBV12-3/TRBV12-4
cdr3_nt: TGTGCCATCATCCGCGGACAGGTCAATGAGCAGTTCTTC
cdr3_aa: CAIIRGQVNEQFF

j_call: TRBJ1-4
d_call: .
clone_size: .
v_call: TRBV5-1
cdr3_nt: TGCGCCAGCACCGAGGACAGTCATAATGAAAAACTGTTTTTT
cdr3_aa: CASTEDSHNEKLFF

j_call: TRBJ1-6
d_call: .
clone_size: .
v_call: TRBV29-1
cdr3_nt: TGCAGCGTTGCGGAGGGGGGTAATTCACCCCTCCACTTT
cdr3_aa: CSVAEGGNSPLHF

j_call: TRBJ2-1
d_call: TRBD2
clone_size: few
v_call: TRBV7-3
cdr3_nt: TGTGCCAGCAGCCCGGGACTAGCGGGCCCGTGGAGCTCCTACAATGAGCAGTTCTTC
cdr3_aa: CASSPGLAGPWSSYNEQFF

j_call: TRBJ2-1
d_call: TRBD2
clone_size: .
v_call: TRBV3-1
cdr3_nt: TGTGCCAGCAGCCAAGAGGGCGGACTAGCGGGAATCTACAATGAGCAGTTCTTC
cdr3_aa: CASSQEGGLAGIYNEQFF

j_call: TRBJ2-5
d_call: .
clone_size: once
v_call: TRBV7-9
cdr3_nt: TGTGCCAGCAGCTTTTCAGGAGGGATTCATGAGACCCAGTACTTC
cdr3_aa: CASSFSGGIHETQYF

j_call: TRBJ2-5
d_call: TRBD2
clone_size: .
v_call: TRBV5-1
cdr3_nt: TGCGCCAGCAGCGTCGGACTAGCGGGAAAAGAGGGGACCCAGTACTTC
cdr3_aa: CASSVGLAGKEGTQYF

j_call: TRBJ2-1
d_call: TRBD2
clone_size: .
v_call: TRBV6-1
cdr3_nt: TGTGCCAGCAGGCCGGGACTATACAATGAGCAGTTCTTC
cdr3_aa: CASRPGLYNEQFF

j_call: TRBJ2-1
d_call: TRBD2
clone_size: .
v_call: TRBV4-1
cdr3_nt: TGCGCCAGCAGCCAAGGGGGTGGCGGGAGGGCCGGGAATGAGCAGTTCTTC
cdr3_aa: CASSQGGGGRAGNEQFF

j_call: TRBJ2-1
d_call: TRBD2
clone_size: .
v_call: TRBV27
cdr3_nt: TGTGCCAGCAGTTTGTCAAGCGGGAGGGCCTGGGGTAATGAGCAGTTCTTC
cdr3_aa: CASSLSSGRAWGNEQFF

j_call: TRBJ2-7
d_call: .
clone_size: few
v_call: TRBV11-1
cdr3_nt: TGTGCCAGCAGCTTTCAGCAAAAAACCAGGGGCCTTACCTCCTACGAGCAGTACTTC
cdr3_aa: CASSFQQKTRGLTSYEQYF

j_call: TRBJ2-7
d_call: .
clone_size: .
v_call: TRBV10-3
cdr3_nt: TGTGCCATCAGTGAGTCGATGCGGGATACCTACGAGCAGTACTTC
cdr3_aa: CAISESMRDTYEQYF

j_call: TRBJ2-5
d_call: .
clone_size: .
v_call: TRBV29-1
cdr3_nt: TGCAGCGTTGAATCGGGCTCAAGGCAGACCCAGTACTTC
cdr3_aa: CSVESGSRQTQYF